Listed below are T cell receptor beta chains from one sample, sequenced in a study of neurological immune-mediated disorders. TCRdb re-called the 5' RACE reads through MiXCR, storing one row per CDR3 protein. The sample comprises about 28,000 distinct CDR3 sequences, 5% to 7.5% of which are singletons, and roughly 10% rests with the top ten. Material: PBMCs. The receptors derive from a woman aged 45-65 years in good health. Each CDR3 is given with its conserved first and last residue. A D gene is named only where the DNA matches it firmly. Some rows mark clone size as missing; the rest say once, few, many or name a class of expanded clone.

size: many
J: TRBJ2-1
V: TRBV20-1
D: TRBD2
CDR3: CSASRGRGYNEQFF
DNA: TGCAGTGCTAGTCGCGGGAGGGGTTACAATGAGCAGTTCTTC

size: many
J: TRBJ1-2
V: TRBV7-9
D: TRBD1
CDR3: CASSPQTGNYGYTF
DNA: TGTGCCAGCAGCCCACAGACAGGGAACTATGGCTACACCTTC

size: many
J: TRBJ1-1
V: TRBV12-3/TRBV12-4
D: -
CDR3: CASVGNGVAETEAFF
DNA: TGTGCCAGCGTTGGGAATGGAGTTGCAGAGACTGAAGCTTTCTTT

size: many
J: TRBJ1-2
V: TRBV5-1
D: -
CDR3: CASSLEGAYGYTF
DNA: TGCGCCAGCAGCTTGGAAGGGGCGTATGGCTACACCTTC

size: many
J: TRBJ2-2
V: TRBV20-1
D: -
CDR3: CSAITGNTGELFF
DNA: TGCAGTGCTATTACAGGGAACACCGGGGAGCTGTTTTTT

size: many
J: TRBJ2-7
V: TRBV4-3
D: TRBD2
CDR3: CASSQENPREGRYEQYF
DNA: TGCGCCAGCAGCCAAGAAAATCCGAGGGAGGGCCGCTACGAGCAGTACTTC

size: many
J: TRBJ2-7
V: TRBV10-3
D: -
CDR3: CADGLSLRTAAYEQYF
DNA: TGTGCCGACGGTCTCTCTCTCAGGACCGCCGCCTACGAGCAGTACTTC

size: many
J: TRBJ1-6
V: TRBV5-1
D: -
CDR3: CASSLGPTEDSPLHF
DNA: TGCGCCAGCAGCTTGGGGCCAACGGAGGATTCACCCCTCCACTTT

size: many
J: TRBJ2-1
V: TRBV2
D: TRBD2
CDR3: CASSYASTSGEGNEQFF
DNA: TGTGCCAGCAGCTATGCCTCGACTAGCGGGGAGGGGAATGAGCAGTTCTTC

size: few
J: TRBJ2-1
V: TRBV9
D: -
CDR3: CASSERLVNEQFF
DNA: TGTGCCAGCAGCGAGAGACTAGTGAATGAGCAGTTCTTC

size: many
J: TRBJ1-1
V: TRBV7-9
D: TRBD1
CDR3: CASSLARGTGGAINTEAFF
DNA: TGTGCCAGCAGCTTAGCGAGAGGAACAGGGGGCGCGATAAATACTGAAGCTTTCTTT

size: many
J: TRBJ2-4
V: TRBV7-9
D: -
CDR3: CASSLAQGYIQYF
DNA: TGTGCCAGCAGCTTAGCCCAGGGATACATTCAGTACTTC

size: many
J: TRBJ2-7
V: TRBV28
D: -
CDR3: CASNKVQGEQYF
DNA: TGTGCCAGCAATAAGGTTCAGGGCGAGCAGTACTTC

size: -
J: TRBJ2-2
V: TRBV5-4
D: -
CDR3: CASSLGPNTGELFF
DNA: TGTGCCAGCAGCTTGGGGCCTAACACCGGGGAGCTGTTTTTT

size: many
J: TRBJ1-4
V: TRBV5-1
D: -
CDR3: CASSLGDRTGTNEKLFF
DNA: TGCGCCAGCAGCTTGGGAGACAGGACGGGTACTAATGAAAAACTGTTTTTT

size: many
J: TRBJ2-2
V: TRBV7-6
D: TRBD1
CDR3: CASSLRTGATGELFF
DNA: TGTGCCAGCAGCTTAAGGACAGGGGCCACCGGGGAGCTGTTTTTT

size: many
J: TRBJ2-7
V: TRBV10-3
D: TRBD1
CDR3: CAIRDRDYEQYF
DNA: TGTGCCATCCGGGACAGGGACTACGAGCAGTACTTC

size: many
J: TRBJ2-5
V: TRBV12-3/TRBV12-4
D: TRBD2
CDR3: CASSLPGLAGQETQYF
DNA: TGTGCCAGCAGTTTACCCGGACTAGCGGGACAAGAGACCCAGTACTTC

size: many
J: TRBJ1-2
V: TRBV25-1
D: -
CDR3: CASSDGVLGYTF
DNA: TGTGCCAGCAGTGATGGGGTCCTTGGCTACACCTTC

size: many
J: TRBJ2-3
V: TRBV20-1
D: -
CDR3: CSASPNLAGSGWDTQYF
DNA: TGCAGTGCTAGTCCAAACCTTGCGGGATCGGGTTGGGATACGCAGTATTTT

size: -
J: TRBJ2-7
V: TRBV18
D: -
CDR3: CASSPEGEQYF
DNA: TGTGCCAGCTCCCCGGAGGGCGAGCAGTACTTC

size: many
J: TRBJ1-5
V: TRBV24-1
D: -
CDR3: CATRRGYRVSNQPQHF
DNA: TGTGCCACCAGAAGGGGATACAGGGTTAGCAATCAGCCCCAGCATTTT

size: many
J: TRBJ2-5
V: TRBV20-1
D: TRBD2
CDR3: CSASLAGEETQYF
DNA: TGCAGTGCTTCCCTAGCGGGAGAAGAGACCCAGTACTTC

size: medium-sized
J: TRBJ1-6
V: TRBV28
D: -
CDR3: CASTLPRGPLHF
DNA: TGTGCCAGCACCCTGCCCCGTGGGCCCCTCCACTTT

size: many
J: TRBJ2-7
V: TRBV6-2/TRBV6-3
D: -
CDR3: CASRGAKGYYEQYF
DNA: TGTGCCAGCAGGGGAGCGAAGGGATACTACGAGCAGTACTTC

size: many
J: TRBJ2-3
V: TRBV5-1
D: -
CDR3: CASRRDWRTDTQYF
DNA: TGCGCCAGCAGACGGGACTGGCGCACAGATACGCAGTATTTT

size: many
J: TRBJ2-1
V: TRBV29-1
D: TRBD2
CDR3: CSVESGTSSRFF
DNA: TGCAGCGTTGAGTCTGGGACTAGCTCGCGGTTCTTC